A single T cell receptor (beta chain) is shown here with its context. This sample was included in a study of control samples from healthy donors and cancer patients. TCRdb's table, derived via immunoSEQ multiplex PCR, lists solely in-frame clones and lacks some. The repertoire consists of 70,000 or so clones, with approximately 80% occurring once and the leading ten covering around 16%. This CDR3 is built from 15 residues. Germline-derived CDR1 and CDR2 are SEHNR and FQNEAQ (reference sequence). V was trimmed by 2 bases and J by 8 bases, leaving 16 bases between them. Sequenced input: blood. The chain has TRBV7-9 and TRBJ2-1, with a weak D call TRBD2 (6 bases). The clonotype comes from a man aged 45-65 years in good health. The CDR3 region is CASSLTSLAIDEQFF. Written as DNA, the CDR3 is TGTGCCAGCAGCTTAACGTCGCTAGCGATCGATGAGCAGTTCTTC. Together with reference TRBV7-9 and TRBJ2-1, the CDR3 gives the full variable domain: DTGVSQNPRHKITKRGQNVTFRCDPISEHNRLYWYRQTLGQGPEFLTYFQNEAQLEKSRLLSDRFSAERPKGSFSTLEIQRTEQGDSAMYLCASSLTSLAIDEQFFGPGTRLTVL.